These 28 T cell receptor beta chains were sequenced from one sample in a study of T cells in Graves' hyperthyroidism and ophthalmopathy. The TCR beta CDR3 regions underwent amplification using RNA transcripts as the source. Researchers ran a first-round RT-PCR on the TCR CDR3 using the HTBI primer set. TCRdb reanalysed the multiplex PCR reads using MiXCR and keeps one entry per CDR3 protein. Of some 600,000 distinct CDR3 sequences in the sample, roughly 13% are singletons; the top ten hold approximately 5.7%. Sequencing used blood. The receptors shown here come from a woman under 40 with Graves' hyperthyroidism that later progressed to Graves' ophthalmopathy.

The sample holds a few counts of this clonotype. The chain uses TRBV12-3 or TRBV12-4 and TRBJ1-4; D call uncertain. V was shortened by 7 bases and J by 3 bases, with 15 bases between the two germline ends. This CDR3 contains 15 residues. The CDR3 region is CASTTGWRSNEKLFF. The CDR3 region has the DNA TGTGCCAGCACCACCGGGTGGAGATCTAATGAAAAACTGTTTTTT.

This clonotype was detected many times. The V call is TRBV28, the J call TRBJ2-3, with a weak D call TRBD1 (6 bases). CDR1 and CDR2 from the germline V gene are MDHEN and SYDVKM. The CDR3 runs 14 residues. The V and J ends lost 11 bases and 2 bases respectively, with 17 bases between them. The DNA for the CDR3 is TGTGCCGCCCAACAGGGCCGGGACACAGATACGCAGTATTTT. Its protein product is CAAQQGRDTDTQYF.

The chain has TRBV30 and TRBJ1-5; D remains ambiguous. Germline V gives CDR1 GTSNPN, CDR2 SVGIG (reference sequence). V lost 2 bases to trimming and J lost 4 bases, with 9 bases between them. The CDR3 totals 13 residues. The CDR3 coding sequence is TGTGCCTGGAGTAGCGTGGGGAATCAGCCCCAGCATTTT. It encodes CAWSSVGNQPQHF.

The rearrangement uses TRBV20-1 and TRBJ1-1, with no clear D. CDR1 DFQATT and CDR2 SNEGSKA come from the germline V gene (reference sequence). This CDR3 has 14 residues. Trimming took off 5 bases at V and 7 bases at J, with 20 bases between the two ends. CDR3 DNA: TGCAGTGCTGCTCATGGCGTGGGGTATGATGAAGCTTTCTTT. Its translation is CSAAHGVGYDEAFF.

This clonotype was counted ten times or more. The chain combines TRBV7-8 with TRBJ2-7; D is ambiguous. The CDR3 contains 15 residues. CDR1 and CDR2 (germline): SGHVS, FQNEAQ. Deletions cut 3 bases from V and 1 base from J, with 13 bases between. CDR3 loop: CASSFPLTQSYEQYF. DNA for the CDR3: TGTGCCAGCAGCTTTCCTCTGACGCAGTCCTACGAGCAGTACTTC.

This chain joins TRBV4-3 and TRBJ2-1; D not resolved. V was pared by 0 bases and J by 4 bases, with 7 bases between. The germline V gene encodes CDR1 LGHNA and CDR2 YSLEER. The CDR3 extends over 14 amino acids. CDR3 protein: CASSQDRSYNEQFF. CDR3 DNA: TGCGCCAGCAGCCAAGACAGAAGTTACAATGAGCAGTTCTTC.

V and J are TRBV7-9 and TRBJ2-2; possibly TRBD2 for D (6 bases). This CDR3 is built from 16 residues. CDR1 and CDR2 from the germline V gene are SEHNR and FQNEAQ (reference sequence). V lost 6 bases, J lost 7 bases, and 21 bases lay in between. The CDR3 reads CASSTGSSSLGGELFF. CDR3 nucleotide sequence: TGTGCCAGCAGTACCGGGAGTAGTTCCCTTGGCGGGGAGCTGTTTTTT. The whole variable domain, remainder taken from reference TRBV7-9 and TRBJ2-2, is DTGVSQNPRHKITKRGQNVTFRCDPISEHNRLYWYRQTLGQGPEFLTYFQNEAQLEKSRLLSDRFSAERPKGSFSTLEIQRTEQGDSAMYLCASSTGSSSLGGELFFGEGSRLTVL.

This clonotype has a count of ten or more. V usage is TRBV10-3 and J usage is TRBJ2-7; no clear D. The V gene's germline CDR1 is ENHRY and CDR2 SYGVKD. The CDR3 contains 13 residues. V lost 8 bases and J lost 0, with 11 bases in between. The CDR3 DNA reads as TGTGCCATCTCTGGCGAAAGCTCCTACGAGCAGTACTTC. Its protein product is CAISGESSYEQYF.

This clonotype occurred many times. The chain has TRBV20-1 and TRBJ1-1, with 9 bases identical to TRBD1. CDR1 is DFQATT and CDR2 is SNEGSKA in the germline V gene (reference sequence). V lost 3 bases to trimming and J lost 5 bases; unmatched junction nucleotides: 10. The CDR3 is 15 amino acids. In DNA, the CDR3 is TGCAGTGCTAGTCTCCTCCACAGGGGGCAAACTGAAGCTTTCTTT. This encodes CSASLLHRGQTEAFF.

The table lists this clonotype with many counts. This sequence joins TRBV29-1 and TRBJ1-3; maybe TRBD1 (5 bases). Germline CDR1 is SQVTM and CDR2 is ANQGSEA. CDR3 size: 15 residues. Trimming left V 0 bases short and J 4 bases short, with 13 bases between. The CDR3 nucleotides are TGCAGCGTTGAAGAGGCGGGGGTGGAAGGAAACACCATATATTTT. Its protein is CSVEEAGVEGNTIYF.

The chain combines TRBV7-9 with TRBJ1-2; D uncertain. The CDR3 contains 14 residues. The germline V and J ends were trimmed by 6 bases and 9 bases, with 20 bases remaining between them. Germline CDR1 and CDR2: SEHNR and FQNEAQ (reference sequence). The CDR3 DNA reads as TGTGCCAGCAGACAGAACGGGATTCCTAATAGCTACACCTTC. Protein sequence: CASRQNGIPNSYTF. The variable domain in full, with the rest retrieved from reference TRBV7-9 and TRBJ1-2, is DTGVSQNPRHKITKRGQNVTFRCDPISEHNRLYWYRQTLGQGPEFLTYFQNEAQLEKSRLLSDRFSAERPKGSFSTLEIQRTEQGDSAMYLCASRQNGIPNSYTFGSGTRLTVV.

Points on this clonotype: A much larger clone differs by one base, so this may be a read error. V is TRBV20-1 and J is TRBJ2-7, with a possible D match to TRBD2 (6 bases). This CDR3 is 14 amino acids long. In germline, CDR1 is DFQATT, CDR2 SNEGSKA (reference sequence). The ends were cut back, 2 bases at V and 3 bases at J, with 14 bases in the middle. CDR3 loop: CSARYIGSSYEQYF. CDR3 nucleotide sequence: TGCAGTGCTAGATATATCGGGAGCAGCTACGAGCAGTACTTC.

This clonotype came up many times. The chain employs TRBV6-5 and TRBJ2-1; D is possibly TRBD2 (6 bases). V lost 0 bases and J lost 7, with 19 bases in between. Germline CDR1 is MNHEY and CDR2 is SVGAGI. There are 17 residues in the CDR3. Here the CDR3 reads CASSYSIAPAGMNEQFF. CDR3 nucleotide sequence: TGTGCCAGCAGTTACTCGATAGCGCCAGCGGGTATGAATGAGCAGTTCTTC.

This clonotype was seen a handful of times. A clone one base away is much larger, so this may be a read error. The J gene is TRBJ2-1, the V gene TRBV7-2; D gene uncertain. The germline V gene encodes CDR1 SGHTA and CDR2 FQGNSA. CDR3 length: 15 residues. Here the CDR3 reads CACSYSRAYNNEQFF. As DNA, the CDR3 is TGTGCCTGCAGCTACTCACGGGCCTACAACAATGAGCAGTTCTTC.

This clonotype was counted many times. The V call is TRBV28, the J call TRBJ2-5; D not resolved. Trimming removed 0 bases from V and 5 bases from J, with 10 bases in between. The CDR3 contains 14 residues. The germline CDR1 and CDR2 sequences are MDHEN and SYDVKM. The CDR3 spells CASSLWPRVETQYF. The CDR3 nucleotides are TGTGCCAGCAGTTTATGGCCTAGAGTGGAGACCCAGTACTTC.

This chain connects TRBV6-1 to TRBJ2-2, with 12 nucleotides matching TRBD2. Germline V CDR1 and CDR2: MNHNS, SASEGT. The CDR3 length is 15 residues. With 6 bases clipped from V and 7 bases from J, the junction kept 6 bases outside the gene matches. DNA for the CDR3: TGTGCCAGCAGACCTAGCGGGAGGGTAATCGGGGAGCTGTTTTTT. As protein: CASRPSGRVIGELFF.

This clonotype showed up many times. This chain connects TRBV11-3 to TRBJ2-7; D uncertain. The CDR3 covers 14 residues. Per the germline V gene, CDR1 is SGHNT and CDR2 is YENEEA. V lost 8 bases and J lost 0, with 14 bases in between. The CDR3 coding sequence is TGTGCCAGCGGTCACGTAAGTTCCTCCTACGAGCAGTACTTC. Its protein product is CASGHVSSSYEQYF.

A single count supports this clonotype. A much larger clone is a single base away; this may be a read error. This sequence joins TRBV9 and TRBJ1-2, with TRBD1 identical over 8 bases. V trimming: 5 bases; J trimming: 5 bases; junction bases outside the gene matches: 8. CDR3 size: 14 residues. Germline V gives CDR1 SGDLS, CDR2 YYNGEE. The CDR3 DNA follows: TGTGCCAGCAGACCGACAGGGGACCTTTATGGCTACACCTTC. Translating gives CASRPTGDLYGYTF. Complete variable domain (other parts from reference TRBV9 and TRBJ1-2): DSGVTQTPKHLITATGQRVTLRCSPRSGDLSVYWYQQSLDQGLQFLIQYYNGEERAKGNILERFSAQQFPDLHSELNLSSLELGDSALYFCASRPTGDLYGYTFGSGTRLTVV.

The chain is built from TRBV5-6 and TRBJ2-3; TRBD1 matches 8 bases. The CDR3 is 14 residues long. Germline assignment: CDR1 SGHDT and CDR2 YYEEEE. The ends lost 7 bases at V and 5 bases at J; junction bases unmatched: 9. This CDR3 is CASRRGQGRDTQYF. The CDR3 DNA follows: TGTGCCAGCCGAAGAGGACAGGGAAGAGATACGCAGTATTTT.

This clonotype was counted between two and nine times. The chain uses TRBV20-1 and TRBJ1-5, with D possibly TRBD1 on 5 matching bases. Trimming left V 0 bases short and J 5 bases short, with 17 bases between. CDR1 is DFQATT, CDR2 SNEGSKA, per germline (reference sequence). The CDR3 contains 16 residues. CDR3 protein: CSARDVGTAPYQPQHF. In DNA form, the CDR3 reads TGCAGTGCTAGAGATGTTGGGACTGCTCCTTATCAGCCCCAGCATTTT.

The chain links TRBV19 to TRBJ2-1; D is unclear. V lost 5 bases and J lost 9, with 14 bases in between. Germline V gives CDR1 LNHDA, CDR2 SQIVND (reference sequence). This CDR3 is built from 13 residues. CDR3: CASSDRQESEQFF. CDR3 bases: TGTGCCAGTAGTGACCGTCAGGAGTCTGAGCAGTTCTTC.

This clonotype was detected many times. The gene calls are TRBV20-1 and TRBJ2-1; 8 bases map to TRBD2. Germline-derived CDR1 and CDR2 are DFQATT and SNEGSKA (reference sequence). The CDR3 covers 13 residues. The CDR3 sequence is CSGTGGKVGEQFF. CDR3 bases: TGCAGCGGGACGGGGGGGAAGGTTGGTGAGCAGTTCTTC.

This clonotype appeared many times. The V call is TRBV15, the J call TRBJ2-7, with no clear D. There are 16 residues in the CDR3. Per the germline V gene, CDR1 is LNHNV and CDR2 is YYDKDF (reference sequence). The V and J ends lost 4 bases and 5 bases respectively, with 21 bases between them. The CDR3: CATSTLEMGRVDEQYF. The CDR3 coding sequence is TGTGCCACCAGCACCCTAGAGATGGGCCGGGTCGACGAGCAGTACTTC.

In its sample, this clonotype was seen many times. The V and J genes are TRBV30 and TRBJ1-6; maybe TRBD1 (5 bases). Trimming cost V 4 bases and J 3 bases, with 19 bases left between them. The CDR3 runs 17 residues. The germline V gene encodes CDR1 GTSNPN and CDR2 SVGIG (reference sequence). The CDR3 coding sequence is TGTGCCTGGACCCTAGACAGAATCTGGGTCTATAATTCACCCCTCCACTTT. This translates into CAWTLDRIWVYNSPLHF.

With respect to this clonotype: A read error is possible here, since a much larger clone lies one base away. The V and J genes are TRBV18 and TRBJ1-1; no clear D. CDR1 is KGHSH, CDR2 LQKENI, per germline. Trimming removed 6 bases from V and 3 bases from J, with 14 bases in between. The CDR3 runs to 14 residues. CDR3 in DNA: TGTGCCAGCTCGGTCGGACGGCTGCACACTGAAGCTTTCTTT. It translates to CASSVGRLHTEAFF.

This clonotype was counted only a few times. The junction differs from germline at one of its ends, possibly a read error. The rearrangement links TRBV28 to TRBJ2-3; TRBD2 matches at 7 bases. Germline loops: CDR1 MDHEN, CDR2 SYDVKM. The CDR3 has 16 residues. CDR3 in DNA: TGTACCAGCAGTACCCCGGGACTACGGAGCACAGATACGCAGTATTTT. This codes for CTSSTPGLRSTDTQYF.

To note about this clonotype: An end of the junction does not agree with germline; a read error may underlie this. V is TRBV5-1 and J is TRBJ2-7; 10 bases match TRBD1. CDR3 length: 16 residues. Germline CDR1 SGHRS, CDR2 YFSETQ. The DNA for the CDR3 is TGCGCCAGCGGCTTACAAGTCGGGACAGGGGACGACGAGCAGTACTTC. Its translation is CASGLQVGTGDDEQYF.

In this sample, this clonotype turned up a few times. This sequence joins TRBV6-1 and TRBJ1-1, with a weak D call TRBD1 (5 bases). V lost 8 bases and J 1 base, leaving 20 bases between the germline ends. This CDR3 contains 16 residues. Germline CDR1 and CDR2: MNHNS and SASEGT. Here the CDR3 reads CASPKPGLGTNTEAFF. The DNA of the CDR3 is TGTGCCAGCCCGAAGCCAGGGCTTGGTACGAACACTGAAGCTTTCTTT.